Below, 3 T cell receptor beta chains from the same sample are listed, as sequenced in a study of lymphopenia after photon versus proton radiotherapy. The table came from immunoSEQ multiplex PCR; TCRdb's copy has only in-frame clones and leaves some out. The sample lists 60,000 or so clones; roughly 90% were seen once. The source was peripheral blood, collected from a patient treated with proton-based radiotherapy. These receptors were taken from a man older than 75 with esophageal cancer.

The chain carries TRBV5-8 and TRBJ1-6; tentatively, D is TRBD1 (5 bases). V was clipped by 1 base and J by 6 bases, with 8 bases between them. Germline loops: CDR1 SGHTS, CDR2 YDEGEE. The CDR3 has 14 residues. CDR3 coding DNA: TGTGCCAGCAGCTTGCAGGGAGGTAATTCACCCCTCCACTTT. It codes for CASSLQGGNSPLHF.

The chain employs TRBV4-2 and TRBJ2-7, with D unclear. This CDR3 is 15 amino acids long. V was clipped by 2 bases and J by 1 base, with 12 bases between them. Germline V gene sequence: CDR1 LGHNA, CDR2 YNFKEQ. The CDR3 DNA reads as TGTGCCAGCAGCCAACTAGGGTTCATGTCCTACGAGCAGTACTTC. Protein sequence: CASSQLGFMSYEQYF.

The CDR3 DNA follows: TGTGCCAGCAGTGAAACCGGGACAGTGGGAAACACCATATATTTT. It is translated as CASSETGTVGNTIYF. The chain carries TRBV2 and TRBJ1-3, with 7 bases identical to TRBD1. J lost 4 bases, V lost 2 bases, and 5 bases had no gene match. This CDR3 has 15 amino acids. Germline CDR1 SNHLY, CDR2 FYNNEI.